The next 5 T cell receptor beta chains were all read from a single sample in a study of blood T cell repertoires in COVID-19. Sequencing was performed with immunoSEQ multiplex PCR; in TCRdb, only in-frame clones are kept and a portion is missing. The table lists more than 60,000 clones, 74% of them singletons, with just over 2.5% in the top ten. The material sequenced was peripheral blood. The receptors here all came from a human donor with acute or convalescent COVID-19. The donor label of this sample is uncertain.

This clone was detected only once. The CDR3 DNA sequence: TGTGCCAGCAGCACCGGGACAGGGTCTTCACCCCTCCACTTT. Translating it yields CASSTGTGSSPLHF. The chain has TRBV11-2 and TRBJ1-6; TRBD1 matches 9 bases. The junction had 5 bases not matched to a gene; V was cut back by 5 bases and J by 9 bases. CDR3 length: 14 residues. Germline CDR1 is SGHAT and CDR2 is FQNNGV.

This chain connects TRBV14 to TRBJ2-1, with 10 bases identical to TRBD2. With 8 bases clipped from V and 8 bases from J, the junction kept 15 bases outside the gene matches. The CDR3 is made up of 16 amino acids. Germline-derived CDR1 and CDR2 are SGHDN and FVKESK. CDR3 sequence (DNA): TGTGCCAGCGGGAAGTTTGCAGGACTAGCGGTGGATGAGCAGTTCTTC. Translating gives CASGKFAGLAVDEQFF.

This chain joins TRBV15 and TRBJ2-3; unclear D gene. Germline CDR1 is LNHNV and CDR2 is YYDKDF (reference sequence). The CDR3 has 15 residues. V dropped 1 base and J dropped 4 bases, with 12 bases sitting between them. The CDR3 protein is CATSRGVSNSDTQYF. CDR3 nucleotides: TGTGCCACCAGCAGAGGTGTGTCAAACTCAGATACGCAGTATTTT.

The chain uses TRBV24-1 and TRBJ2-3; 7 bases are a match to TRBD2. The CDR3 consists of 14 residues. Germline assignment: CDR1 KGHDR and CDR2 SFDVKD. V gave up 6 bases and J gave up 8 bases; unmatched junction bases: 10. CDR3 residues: CATSTRGGGGTQYF. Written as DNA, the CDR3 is TGTGCCACCAGTACGCGCGGGGGAGGCGGTACGCAGTATTTT.

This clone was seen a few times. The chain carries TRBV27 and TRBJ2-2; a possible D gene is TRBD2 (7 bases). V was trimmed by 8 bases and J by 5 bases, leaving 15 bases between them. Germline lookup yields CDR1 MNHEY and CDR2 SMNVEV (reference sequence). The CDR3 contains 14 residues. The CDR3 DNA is TGTGCCAGCTCCCGGGGGGCTTGGACCGGGGAGCTGTTTTTT. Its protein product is CASSRGAWTGELFF.